Below are 21 T cell receptor beta chains sequenced from a single sample in a study of blood T cell repertoires in COVID-19 (dated by TCRdb to about 2020). Preparation of the library involved the immunoSEQ multiplex PCR assay. TCRdb limited this immuneACCESS table to in-frame rearrangements with V and J called. A share of clones is missing; checked studies link under half to unresolved V genes, and the rest is unexplained. The table for this sample lists under 200,000 clones; around nine tenths of them were counted only once. The ten largest clones capture about a tenth of the sample. What was sequenced was peripheral blood. Receptors originate from a woman in her seventies with COVID-19, enrolled during active disease.

This clone was counted between two and nine times. The genes are TRBV11-2 and TRBJ1-2; D is possibly TRBD1 (6 bases). V lost 3 bases to trimming and J lost 4 bases, with 12 bases between them. The CDR3 loop spans 14 amino acids. The V gene's germline CDR1 is SGHAT and CDR2 FQNNGV. CDR3 protein: CASSLVQGSYGYTF. CDR3 DNA sequence: TGTGCCAGCAGCTTGGTTCAGGGGTCCTATGGCTACACCTTC.

V gene TRBV6-1 combines with J gene TRBJ2-7, with a tentative D call TRBD2 (5 bases). The CDR3 is 14 residues long. Per the germline V gene, CDR1 is MNHNS and CDR2 is SASEGT. Trimming cost V 2 bases and J 3 bases, with 11 bases left between them. CDR3 bases: TGTGCCAGCAGTGAAAACGGGATGGGCTACGAGCAGTACTTC. Its translation: CASSENGMGYEQYF.

The chain uses TRBV28 and TRBJ1-2, with 11 bases matching TRBD1. In germline, CDR1 is MDHEN, CDR2 SYDVKM. This CDR3 contains 17 residues. J lost 7 bases, V lost 6 bases, and 16 bases had no gene match. The CDR3 protein is CASSLPGARDRGSGYTF. In DNA form, the CDR3 reads TGTGCCAGCAGCCTGCCGGGGGCCCGGGACAGGGGGTCTGGCTACACCTTC.

V and J are TRBV28 and TRBJ2-1; 8 bases fit TRBD2. This CDR3 has 15 amino acids. The V segment lost 2 bases and the J segment 3 bases; nucleotides outside the gene matches: 3. CDR1 MDHEN and CDR2 SYDVKM come from the germline V gene. The CDR3: CASSLTSGGYNEQFF. CDR3 bases: TGTGCCAGCAGTTTAACGAGCGGGGGCTACAATGAGCAGTTCTTC.

The CDR3 coding sequence is TGTGCCAGTAGTGGCGGACAAGACTGGATGAACACTGAAGCTTTCTTT. This codes for CASSGGQDWMNTEAFF. This sequence joins TRBV19 and TRBJ1-1; weak D call: TRBD1 (5 bases). V lost 5 bases and J 0 bases, leaving 16 bases between the germline ends. This CDR3 comprises 16 residues. Germline V gene lookup returns CDR1 LNHDA and CDR2 SQIVND (reference sequence).

CDR3 sequence (DNA): TGTGCCAGCAGTCAAGACAGGGGGGGACAGCCCCAGCATTTT. Translation gives CASSQDRGGQPQHF. This chain joins TRBV27 and TRBJ1-5; TRBD1 agrees at 9 bases. CDR1 is MNHEY and CDR2 is SMNVEV in the germline V gene (reference sequence). The trim removed 5 bases at V and 7 bases at J, leaving 6 bases unmatched. The CDR3 contains 14 residues.

The rearrangement joins TRBV5-4 to TRBJ1-2; D call uncertain. CDR1 and CDR2 (germline): SGHNT, YYREEE (reference sequence). The CDR3 runs 11 residues. Trimming took off 4 bases at V and 6 bases at J, with 7 bases between the two ends. Written as DNA, the CDR3 is TGTGCCAGCAGCCGAGGCGATGGCTACACCTTC. It is translated as CASSRGDGYTF.

The chain joins TRBV30 to TRBJ1-3; 8 nucleotides agree with TRBD1. With 3 bases clipped from V and 0 bases from J, the junction kept 7 bases outside the gene matches. CDR1 is GTSNPN and CDR2 is SVGIG in the germline V gene (reference sequence). The length of the CDR3 is 16 residues. Here the CDR3 DNA reads TGTGCCTGGAGGGACGGGGACAGGAGCTCTGGAAACACCATATATTTT. Translation gives CAWRDGDRSSGNTIYF.

V gene TRBV7-8 combines with J gene TRBJ2-1, with 7 positions matching TRBD1. The CDR3 extends over 16 amino acids. The ends lost 5 bases at V and 13 bases at J; junction bases unmatched: 20. Germline values: CDR1 SGHVS, CDR2 FQNEAQ. The CDR3 sequence is CASSPRQGRSPSPQFF. The DNA for the CDR3 is TGTGCCAGCAGCCCCCGACAGGGTAGGTCCCCGTCGCCCCAGTTCTTC.

This chain links TRBV19 with TRBJ1-1; maybe TRBD1 (6 bases). This CDR3 region has 15 residues. Trimming pared 6 bases from V and 2 bases from J, leaving 16 bases between. Per germline, CDR1 LNHDA and CDR2 SQIVND (reference sequence). The CDR3 sequence: CASRMDRNPNTEAFF. The CDR3 DNA sequence: TGTGCCAGTAGAATGGACAGAAATCCTAACACTGAAGCTTTCTTT.

The rearrangement uses TRBV2 and TRBJ2-3, with TRBD2 identical over 11 bases. Germline lookup yields CDR1 SNHLY and CDR2 FYNNEI. The CDR3 sequence is 19 residues long. V lost 9 bases to trimming and J lost 1 base; unmatched junction nucleotides: 18. CDR3 sequence: CASRSGWLAGGQGTDTQYF. In nucleotides, the CDR3 is TGTGCCAGTCGGTCGGGTTGGCTAGCGGGGGGCCAAGGCACAGATACGCAGTATTTT. The full variable domain, in which reference TRBV2 and TRBJ2-3 provide the parts outside the CDR3, is EPEVTQTPSHQVTQMGQEVILRCVPISNHLYFYWYRQILGQKVEFLVSFYNNEISEKSEIFDDQFSVERPDGSNFTLKIRSTKLEDSAMYFCASRSGWLAGGQGTDTQYFGPGTRLTVL.

V and J are TRBV28 and TRBJ2-1; 10 bases map to TRBD2. CDR1 is MDHEN and CDR2 is SYDVKM in the germline V gene. The CDR3 is 21 amino acids. V shed 2 bases and J 0 bases; nucleotides not matched to a gene: 16. The CDR3 spells CASSLIPGLAGAPFSYNEQFF. The CDR3 region has the DNA TGTGCCAGCAGTTTAATCCCCGGGCTAGCGGGGGCGCCCTTCTCCTACAATGAGCAGTTCTTC.

The chain has TRBV5-1 and TRBJ2-3; TRBD2 matches 11 bases. This CDR3 has 19 amino acids. The junction had 12 bases not matched to a gene; V was cut back by 0 bases and J by 3 bases. Germline loops: CDR1 SGHRS, CDR2 YFSETQ. CDR3 in DNA: TGCGCCAGCAGCTTGGAGTTTAGCGGGGGGGCCGGGAGAACAGATACGCAGTATTTT. It codes for CASSLEFSGGAGRTDTQYF.

The rearrangement links TRBV28 to TRBJ1-5, with unresolved D. The CDR3 is made up of 16 amino acids. Deletions cut 3 bases from V and 0 bases from J, with 12 bases between. CDR1 and CDR2 (germline): MDHEN, SYDVKM. The CDR3: CASSFRQRNSNQPQHF. The CDR3 nucleotides are TGTGCCAGCAGTTTTCGGCAGCGAAATAGCAATCAGCCCCAGCATTTT.

This clone turned up a few times. This chain connects TRBV19 to TRBJ1-6, with a possible D match to TRBD1 (6 bases). The germline gives CDR1 LNHDA, CDR2 SQIVND (reference sequence). V was shortened by 3 bases and J by 7 bases, with 10 bases between the two germline ends. This CDR3 comprises 14 residues. The CDR3 bases are TGTGCCAGTAGTATTTTGGGGGCGAATTCACCCCTCCACTTT. Amino acids: CASSILGANSPLHF.

The table lists this clone with a count of one. CDR3 in amino acids: CASRTDNRNYGYTF. CDR3 in DNA: TGTGCCAGTAGGACGGACAACCGCAACTATGGCTACACCTTC. The V call is TRBV19, the J call TRBJ1-2, with D possibly matching TRBD1 (5 bases). Germline V gives CDR1 LNHDA, CDR2 SQIVND (reference sequence). This CDR3 spans 14 amino acids. Trimming stripped 6 bases from V and 2 bases from J, with 13 bases between.

This rearrangement joins TRBV7-9 to TRBJ2-3; TRBD2 matches at 9 bases. The CDR3 covers 16 residues. Germline CDR1 SEHNR, CDR2 FQNEAQ (reference sequence). Germline trimming cut 7 bases from V and 6 bases from J; bases unmatched to any gene: 14. CDR3 nucleotide sequence: TGTGCCAGCACCCCTCCCTCGGCGGGGGGGCTGGATACGCAGTATTTT. It is translated as CASTPPSAGGLDTQYF.

This chain links TRBV7-9 with TRBJ1-2; D is undetermined. This CDR3 contains 11 residues. The germline gives CDR1 SEHNR, CDR2 FQNEAQ (reference sequence). Trimming shortened V by 0 bases and J by 7 bases, and 3 bases separated the two germline ends. In nucleotides, the CDR3 is TGTGCCAGCAGCTTAGCCGGTGGCTACACCTTC. It yields the protein CASSLAGGYTF.

The V call is TRBV6-5, the J call TRBJ1-5; 8 positions agree with TRBD1. Looked up from germline, CDR1 is MNHEY and CDR2 is SVGAGI. This CDR3 is built from 12 residues. Trimming at V came to 6 bases and at J to 14 bases, leaving 9 bases not matched to a gene. CDR3 residues: CASRLGTGVKHF. For the CDR3, the DNA is TGTGCCAGCAGACTCGGGACAGGCGTTAAGCATTTT.

The gene calls are TRBV5-1 and TRBJ2-2; tentative D call: TRBD1 (6 bases). The CDR3 length is 15 residues. CDR1 and CDR2 (germline): SGHRS, YFSETQ. The V gene lost 6 bases and the J gene lost 8 bases, with 20 bases spanning the gap. The CDR3 here is CASTRTSGQSGELFF. In DNA form, the CDR3 reads TGCGCCAGCACCCGAACTAGTGGACAGTCAGGGGAGCTGTTTTTT.

Remarks on this clone: The identical CDR3 is also encoded by other nucleotide sequences in the sample. The V gene is TRBV20-1, the J gene TRBJ2-3; D not certain. CDR3 length equals 11 residues. In germline, CDR1 is DFQATT, CDR2 SNEGSKA (reference sequence). V was trimmed by 2 bases and J by 4 bases, leaving 4 bases between them. This chain's CDR3 is CSARLADTQYF. The CDR3 DNA is TGCAGTGCTAGACTTGCAGATACGCAGTATTTT.